Shown below are 21 T cell receptor beta chains from a single sample sequenced in a study of PD-1 blockade in classical Hodgkin lymphoma. Every patient had relapsed following autologous stem cell transplantation, and cohorts differed in brentuximab vedotin exposure. Generated by immunoSEQ multiplex PCR, the TCRdb table keeps only in-frame clones and is missing some. The sample includes 90,000 to 120,000 clones, 80% to 90% seen only once; the top ten take less than 20%. Sequenced material: peripheral blood mononuclear cells (PBMCs), taken before the second cycle of nivolumab. All receptors come from a human donor with classical Hodgkin lymphoma.

This chain uses TRBV20-1 with TRBJ2-1; D gene uncertain. Trimming shortened V by 1 base and J by 10 bases, and 8 bases separated the two germline ends. The CDR3 is made up of 11 amino acids. Germline CDR1 DFQATT, CDR2 SNEGSKA (reference sequence). CDR3 protein: CSARGMEEQFF. The CDR3 region has the DNA TGCAGTGCTAGAGGGATGGAAGAGCAGTTCTTC.

In its sample, this clone was seen a few times. Sequence at one end of the junction differs from germline and may be a read error. The rearrangement links TRBV5-6 to TRBJ2-5; D perhaps matches TRBD1 (5 bases). Germline lookup yields CDR1 SGHDT and CDR2 YYEEEE. CDR3 length: 12 residues. CDR3 region: CASRQGQGTQYF. For the CDR3, the DNA is TGTGCCAGCAGGCAAGGACAAGGGACCCAGTACTTC. The full variable domain, in which reference TRBV5-6 and TRBJ2-5 provide the parts outside the CDR3, is DAGVTQSPTHLIKTRGQQVTLRCSPKSGHDTVSWYQQALGQGPQFIFQYYEEEERQRGNFPDRFSGHQFPNYSSELNVNALLLGDSALYLCASRQGQGTQYFGPGTRLLVL.

This chain uses TRBV10-3 with TRBJ2-7; 7 bases are a match to TRBD1. The CDR3 length is 13 residues. Per germline, CDR1 ENHRY and CDR2 SYGVKD. V lost 5 bases to trimming and J lost 6 bases; unmatched junction nucleotides: 7. The CDR3 here is CAISRDRAGEQYF. In nucleotides, the CDR3 is TGTGCCATCAGTAGGGACAGAGCTGGCGAGCAGTACTTC.

The J gene is TRBJ2-7, the V gene TRBV10-2, with 9 bases identical to TRBD1. The germline gives CDR1 WSHSY, CDR2 SAAADI. The V segment lost 6 bases and the J segment 2 bases; nucleotides outside the gene matches: 5. The CDR3 consists of 14 residues. The CDR3 loop reads CASRAGTGPYEQYF. As DNA, the CDR3 is TGCGCCAGCAGGGCCGGGACAGGGCCCTACGAGCAGTACTTC.

The chain uses TRBV7-6 and TRBJ2-5; TRBD2 matches 12 bases. Trimming removed 1 base from V and 6 bases from J; junction bases left unmatched: 12. The CDR3 loop spans 18 amino acids. Germline assignment: CDR1 SGHVS and CDR2 FNYEAQ. In nucleotides, the CDR3 is TGTGCCAGCAGCTTAGGACTAGCGGGAGACGAGTTCGGGAAGACCCAGTACTTC. Protein sequence: CASSLGLAGDEFGKTQYF.

A remark on this clone: Other DNA sequences within the sample encode an identical CDR3. The chain combines TRBV18 with TRBJ1-4, with D possibly being TRBD1 (6 bases). CDR1 is KGHSH and CDR2 is LQKENI in the germline V gene. Trimming removed 2 bases at V and 6 bases at J, with 7 bases between. The CDR3 length is 13 residues. The CDR3 loop reads CASSPGGYEKLFF. In DNA, the CDR3 is TGTGCCAGCTCACCAGGGGGCTATGAAAAACTGTTTTTT.

V usage is TRBV29-1 and J usage is TRBJ2-2; tentatively, D is TRBD1 or TRBD2 (6 bases each). Trimming shortened V by 3 bases and J by 7 bases, and 18 bases separated the two germline ends. The germline V gene encodes CDR1 SQVTM and CDR2 ANQGSEA. This CDR3 has 15 residues. CDR3 DNA sequence: TGCAGCGTTGAGATGGGGGGCTTAGTGGGCGGGGAGCTGTTTTTT. Protein: CSVEMGGLVGGELFF.

The chain links TRBV11-1 to TRBJ2-2, with D unclear. V was shortened by 4 bases and J by 4 bases, with 16 bases between the two germline ends. CDR1 and CDR2 from the germline V gene are SGHAT and FQDESV (reference sequence). The CDR3 runs to 16 residues. CDR3 loop: CASSSPRDFITGELFF. CDR3 nucleotides: TGTGCCAGCAGCTCCCCCCGAGACTTCATCACCGGGGAGCTGTTTTTT.

This chain uses TRBV10-2 with TRBJ1-4; TRBD1 aligns across 8 bases. Germline V CDR1 and CDR2: WSHSY, SAAADI. Germline trimming cut 2 bases from V and 5 bases from J; bases unmatched to any gene: 4. The CDR3 covers 15 residues. The CDR3 loop is CASSEGTGANEKLFF. The CDR3 DNA is TGCGCCAGCAGTGAGGGGACAGGAGCAAATGAAAAACTGTTTTTT.

The chain links TRBV15 to TRBJ1-4; D gene unclear. The germline gives CDR1 LNHNV, CDR2 YYDKDF (reference sequence). The CDR3 contains 18 residues. Trimming removed 2 bases at V and 2 bases at J, with 18 bases between. The DNA of the CDR3 is TGTGCCACCAGCAGACGTCGGGTTGAGCAGACCACTAATGAAAAACTGTTTTTT. Protein product: CATSRRRVEQTTNEKLFF. Based on the CDR3 plus reference TRBV15 and TRBJ1-4, the full variable domain is DAMVIQNPRYQVTQFGKPVTLSCSQTLNHNVMYWYQQKSSQAPKLLFHYYDKDFNNEADTPDNFQSRRPNTSFCFLDIRSPGLGDTAMYLCATSRRRVEQTTNEKLFFGSGTQLSVL.

The chain has TRBV4-1 and TRBJ1-4; D possibly corresponds to TRBD1 (5 bases). V shed 4 bases and J shed 12 bases, with 12 bases lying between them. This CDR3 has 12 residues. The V gene's germline CDR1 is MGHRA and CDR2 YSYEKL. Written as DNA, the CDR3 is TGCGCCAGCAGCCCGCGCACGGGGCAACTGTTTTTT. It is translated as CASSPRTGQLFF.

The V gene is TRBV7-9, the J gene TRBJ1-1, with 11 positions matching TRBD1. With V trimmed by 3 bases and J by 4 bases, 4 bases remained unmatched. The germline gives CDR1 SEHNR, CDR2 FQNEAQ (reference sequence). This CDR3 has 15 residues. CDR3 sequence: CASSFRDRGATEAFF. CDR3 DNA: TGTGCCAGCAGCTTCCGGGACAGGGGGGCCACTGAAGCTTTCTTT.

This chain links TRBV5-4 with TRBJ1-2; D not resolved. CDR3 length: 13 amino acids. V lost 0 bases and J lost 7, with 10 bases in between. CDR1 SGHNT and CDR2 YYREEE come from the germline V gene (reference sequence). Written as DNA, the CDR3 is TGTGCCAGCAGCTTGGACAGCTCATTTGGCTACACCTTC. This encodes CASSLDSSFGYTF.

This CDR3 reads CASSLSQLAATYEQYF. CDR3 sequence (DNA): TGTGCCAGCAGTTTATCCCAACTAGCGGCGACCTACGAGCAGTACTTC. The rearrangement uses TRBV27 and TRBJ2-7; TRBD2 aligns across 8 bases. CDR3 length equals 16 residues. V was pared by 0 bases and J by 2 bases, with 6 bases of the junction left unmatched. CDR1 MNHEY and CDR2 SMNVEV come from the germline V gene (reference sequence).

The V gene is TRBV7-2, the J gene TRBJ1-2, with 10 bases lining up with TRBD1. V was pared by 5 bases and J by 2 bases, with 8 bases of the junction left unmatched. Per germline, CDR1 SGHTA and CDR2 FQGNSA. The CDR3 has 16 amino acids. The CDR3 loop reads CASSNYRQGANYGYTF. For the CDR3, the DNA is TGTGCCAGCAGCAACTACAGACAGGGGGCGAACTATGGCTACACCTTC.

The chain joins TRBV6-5 to TRBJ2-3, with unresolved D. Trimming removed 4 bases at V and 2 bases at J, with 7 bases between. Germline V lookup: CDR1 MNHEY, CDR2 SVGAGI. The CDR3 is made up of 13 amino acids. CDR3 protein: CASSSTNTDTQYF. Written as DNA, the CDR3 is TGTGCCAGCAGTTCCACAAACACAGATACGCAGTATTTT.

The chain uses TRBV11-3 and TRBJ2-1; 10 nucleotides match TRBD1. This CDR3 contains 13 residues. J was trimmed by 7 bases and V by 5 bases; bases with no gene match: 2. The germline V gene has CDR1 SGHNT and CDR2 YENEEA. CDR3 loop: CASSQGQGNEQFF. The DNA for the CDR3 is TGTGCCAGCAGCCAGGGACAGGGGAATGAGCAGTTCTTC.

The CDR3 DNA reads as TGTGCCAGCTCGCCGGGGAGCGGGATGAACACCGGGGAGCTGTTTTTT. As protein: CASSPGSGMNTGELFF. V usage is TRBV18 and J usage is TRBJ2-2; the match to TRBD2 covers 7 bases. The CDR3 has 16 residues. V shed 6 bases, J shed 1 base, and the junction held 8 bases outside the gene matches. Looked up from germline, CDR1 is KGHSH and CDR2 is LQKENI.

The J gene is TRBJ2-7, the V gene TRBV10-2; TRBD2 might be the D (6 bases). With 4 bases removed from V and 3 bases from J, the gap between germline ends came to 16 bases. Germline CDR1 reads WSHSY; CDR2 reads SAAADI. The CDR3 totals 15 residues. CDR3 DNA: TGCGCCAGCAGTGGGGGACTCCGACTACTCTACGAGCAGTACTTC. As protein: CASSGGLRLLYEQYF.

V usage is TRBV19 and J usage is TRBJ1-1; TRBD1 matches at 10 bases. This CDR3 spans 14 amino acids. Germline V CDR1 and CDR2: LNHDA, SQIVND (reference sequence). J gave up 4 bases and V 1 base, and 0 bases lay outside the gene matches. For the CDR3, the DNA is TGTGCCAGTAGTATAGGGACAGGGGGCACTGAAGCTTTCTTT. Amino acids: CASSIGTGGTEAFF. The entire variable domain, with the rest obtained from reference TRBV19 and TRBJ1-1, is as follows: DGGITQSPKYLFRKEGQNVTLSCEQNLNHDAMYWYRQDPGQGLRLIYYSQIVNDFQKGDIAEGYSVSREKKESFPLTVTSAQKNPTAFYLCASSIGTGGTEAFFGQGTRLTVV.

The chain has TRBV5-4 and TRBJ1-5; D gene uncertain. This CDR3 has 19 residues. Per the germline V gene, CDR1 is SGHNT and CDR2 is YYREEE (reference sequence). V lost 1 base to trimming and J lost 0 bases, with 20 bases between them. The CDR3 bases are TGTGCCAGCAGCTTGAAGGAGTCCCCCCTGCACTATAGCAATCAGCCCCAGCATTTT. The encoded protein is CASSLKESPLHYSNQPQHF. Together with reference TRBV5-4 and TRBJ1-5, the CDR3 gives the full variable domain: ETGVTQSPTHLIKTRGQQVTLRCSSQSGHNTVSWYQQALGQGPQFIFQYYREEENGRGNFPPRFSGLQFPNYSSELNVNALELDDSALYLCASSLKESPLHYSNQPQHFGDGTRLSIL.